The next 10 T cell receptor beta chains were all read from a single sample in a study of long-term antiretroviral therapy in people with HIV. The immunoSEQ assay was v3.0, run at survey level. Profiled with immunoSEQ multiplex PCR; TCRdb holds only in-frame clones, not every one. Among 25,000 to 30,000 clones listed, roughly 84% were seen once. Sample: unsorted PBMCs, taken 0.4 years after starting antiretroviral therapy. These receptors all come from a man aged 18 to 30 with HIV.

This chain joins TRBV5-5 and TRBJ2-7; no firm D call. Germline CDR1 is SGHKS and CDR2 is YYEKEE (reference sequence). Trimming shortened V by 3 bases and J by 2 bases, and 12 bases separated the two germline ends. The CDR3 covers 14 residues. This chain's CDR3 is CASSYRTAPYEQYF. The CDR3 DNA reads as TGTGCCAGCAGCTACCGGACCGCTCCCTACGAGCAGTACTTC.

The chain recombines TRBV19 with TRBJ2-7, with a tentative D call TRBD1 (6 bases). Trimming cost V 1 base and J 0 bases, with 13 bases left between them. Germline CDR1 LNHDA, CDR2 SQIVND (reference sequence). CDR3 length: 16 residues. The CDR3: CASSIGYRDPSYEQYF. The CDR3 coding sequence is TGTGCCAGTAGTATAGGTTACAGGGACCCCTCCTACGAGCAGTACTTC.

The chain joins TRBV12-5 to TRBJ1-2, with D perhaps TRBD1 (5 bases). The germline V gene has CDR1 LGHNT and CDR2 FRNRAP. CDR3 size: 13 residues. In DNA, the CDR3 is TGTGCCCAACCCCGGGGACCCACTATTGGCTACACCTTC. As protein: CAQPRGPTIGYTF.

This clone was seen a handful of times. This chain joins TRBV7-8 and TRBJ1-2; 8 bases are shared with TRBD1. This CDR3 has 14 residues. Per germline, CDR1 SGHVS and CDR2 FQNEAQ. J lost 6 bases, V lost 0 bases, and 3 bases had no gene match. CDR3 residues: CASSLAGQVDGYTF. As DNA, the CDR3 is TGTGCCAGCAGCTTAGCGGGACAGGTGGATGGCTACACCTTC.

The V and J genes are TRBV13 and TRBJ1-1; 7 nucleotides align to TRBD1. The J segment lost 8 bases and the V segment lost 3 bases, leaving 3 bases of the junction unmatched. Germline-derived CDR1 and CDR2 are PRHDT and FYEKMQ (reference sequence). This CDR3 contains 12 residues. As DNA, the CDR3 is TGTGCCAGCAGCTTCCCACAGGGGGAAGCTTTCTTT. Amino acid sequence: CASSFPQGEAFF.

The chain carries TRBV7-9 and TRBJ2-7, with a weak D call TRBD1 (6 bases). V was clipped by 0 bases and J by 3 bases, with 9 bases between them. Germline assignment: CDR1 SEHNR and CDR2 FQNEAQ (reference sequence). This CDR3 contains 14 residues. For the CDR3, the DNA is TGTGCCAGCAGCTTAGCGCAACAGGGCTACGAGCAGTACTTC. Translating it yields CASSLAQQGYEQYF. Looking up the rest from reference TRBV7-9 and TRBJ2-7 gives the full variable domain: DTGVSQNPRHKITKRGQNVTFRCDPISEHNRLYWYRQTLGQGPEFLTYFQNEAQLEKSRLLSDRFSAERPKGSFSTLEIQRTEQGDSAMYLCASSLAQQGYEQYFGPGTRLTVT.

A note on this clone: The sample carries other DNA sequences with the same CDR3. V is TRBV5-1 and J is TRBJ1-1; D is perhaps TRBD1 (5 bases). Trimming took 5 bases from V and 5 from J, leaving 10 bases between them. The length of the CDR3 is 12 residues. The germline gives CDR1 SGHRS, CDR2 YFSETQ. The CDR3 sequence: CASSLRGTEAFF. As DNA, the CDR3 is TGCGCCAGCAGTCTGAGGGGTACTGAAGCTTTCTTT. Using reference TRBV5-1 and TRBJ1-1 for the parts outside the CDR3, the full variable domain is KAGVTQTPRYLIKTRGQQVTLSCSPISGHRSVSWYQQTPGQGLQFLFEYFSETQRNKGNFPGRFSGRQFSNSRSEMNVSTLELGDSALYLCASSLRGTEAFFGQGTRLTVV.

The chain joins TRBV19 to TRBJ2-2; D is unclear. Germline V CDR1 and CDR2: LNHDA, SQIVND (reference sequence). V lost 3 bases to trimming and J lost 0 bases, with 11 bases between them. The CDR3 spans 16 residues. CDR3 in amino acids: CASSIYRFSNTGELFF. The CDR3 DNA reads as TGTGCCAGTAGTATCTACAGATTTTCGAACACCGGGGAGCTGTTTTTT.

The chain recombines TRBV10-1 with TRBJ2-7; D gene uncertain. The CDR3 consists of 12 residues. V dropped 0 bases and J dropped 5 bases, with 5 bases sitting between them. The germline V gene has CDR1 WNHNN and CDR2 SYGVQD (reference sequence). CDR3 amino acids: CASSESADEQYF. The DNA of the CDR3 is TGCGCCAGCAGTGAGTCGGCAGACGAGCAGTACTTC.

The chain carries TRBV9 and TRBJ2-3, with 9 bases identical to TRBD2. V gave up 3 bases and J gave up 4 bases; unmatched junction bases: 9. Germline loops: CDR1 SGDLS, CDR2 YYNGEE. This CDR3 has 16 amino acids. The CDR3: CASSAFSGSPADTQYF. CDR3 nucleotide sequence: TGTGCCAGCAGCGCCTTTAGCGGGAGCCCCGCAGATACGCAGTATTTT.